This TCR beta chain came from a study of molecular identifiers for immune sequencing clone quantification. Study-wide findings and caveats: Highly expanded clone sizes could be underestimated by identical TCR molecules sharing a barcode. Beyond 20 RNA copies, clones held over 98% of effector molecules, compared with under 1% in naive cells.

Worth noting for this clonotype: Its antigen is not known. A much larger clone differs by one base, so this may be a read error. The CDR3 end shows no conserved phenylalanine or tryptophan, and so a read error is likely.

Using a CD8+CD4-CCR7+CD45RA+ phenotype, naive CD8 T cells were sorted. It was with previously described methods and listed TCR primers that bulk TCR libraries were made. Via MiXCR, TCRdb re-called the PCR reads, giving one row per CDR3 protein. Among more than 450,000 distinct CDR3 sequences listed, roughly 25% were seen once. Trimming left V 3 bases short and J 4 bases short, with 12 bases between. The CDR3 sequence is 14 residues long. Germline V CDR1 and CDR2: MDHEN, SYDVKM. This TCR came from a human donor in good health. Some libraries in this study had Jurkat cell RNA spiked in. The specimen sequenced was naive CD8+ T cells from blood, with Jurkat cell RNA spiked in. Subset defined: FACS-sorted CD8+CD4-CCR7+CD45RA+ naive T cells. The chain employs TRBV28 and TRBJ1-1, with a tentative D call TRBD1 (5 bases). DNA of the CDR3: TGTGCCAGCAGTTTGCGGGGGGACTCCACTGAAGCTTTCCTT. Its protein product is CASSLRGDSTEAFL.